This entry lists 32 T cell receptor beta chains sequenced from one sample in a study of control samples from healthy donors and cancer patients. Repertoires were generated with immunoSEQ multiplex PCR, while TCRdb's copy carries only in-frame clones and drops some. Counted here are about 44,000 clones, around 87% occurring once; the ten biggest clones make up 10%. Sequencing input: PBMCs. These TCRs come from a woman aged 60 to 75 with lung cancer.

By sample share, this clone is medium-sized. The chain has TRBV11-2 and TRBJ2-7; D may be TRBD1 or TRBD2 (5 bases each). Trimming left V 5 bases short and J 7 bases short, with 15 bases between. The CDR3 runs 13 residues. CDR1 and CDR2 (germline): SGHAT, FQNNGV. This CDR3 reads CASSGNTGREQYF. The CDR3, as DNA: TGTGCCAGCAGCGGCAACACGGGGCGGGAGCAGTACTTC.

The chain couples TRBV4-1 to TRBJ2-5; TRBD2 matches at 13 bases. The CDR3 is made up of 15 amino acids. CDR1 and CDR2 (germline): MGHRA, YSYEKL. The V and J ends lost 5 bases and 2 bases, in that order; junction bases with no gene match: 2. The CDR3 nucleotides are TGCGCCAGCAGCACGGGACTAGCGGGGCAAGAGACCCAGTACTTC. Residues: CASSTGLAGQETQYF.

The chain has TRBV6-1 and TRBJ2-3; a weak D match, TRBD2 (5 bases). The length of the CDR3 is 14 residues. Germline loops: CDR1 MNHNS, CDR2 SASEGT. Deletions cut 2 bases from V and 3 bases from J, with 9 bases between. CDR3 in amino acids: CASSEFGVTDTQYF. The CDR3 nucleotides are TGTGCCAGCAGTGAATTCGGGGTAACAGATACGCAGTATTTT.

This chain connects TRBV7-9 to TRBJ2-1; 7 nucleotides align to TRBD2. The CDR3 has 16 amino acids. Per the germline V gene, CDR1 is SEHNR and CDR2 is FQNEAQ (reference sequence). With V trimmed by 5 bases and J by 4 bases, 11 bases remained unmatched. The chain's CDR3 is CASSPPSLAPYNEQFF. DNA for the CDR3: TGTGCCAGCAGCCCACCCTCACTAGCGCCATACAATGAGCAGTTCTTC.

J is TRBJ1-1 and V is TRBV6-5, with D hard to call. This CDR3 contains 14 residues. With 6 bases removed from V and 0 bases from J, the gap between germline ends came to 11 bases. Germline V CDR1 and CDR2: MNHEY, SVGAGI. The CDR3 sequence is CASREMNMNTEAFF. The CDR3 DNA sequence: TGTGCCAGCAGAGAGATGAACATGAACACTGAAGCTTTCTTT.

This rearrangement joins TRBV6-6 to TRBJ2-7; D is perhaps TRBD1 (5 bases). Germline V CDR1 and CDR2: MNHNY, SVGAGI (reference sequence). The CDR3 covers 14 residues. V shed 3 bases and J shed 3 bases, with 12 bases lying between them. DNA for the CDR3: TGTGCCAGCAGTTATAGTACCGACAGCTACGAGCAGTACTTC. Translation: CASSYSTDSYEQYF.

CDR3 DNA sequence: TGTGCCAGCAGTTACTCGAGGCGGGGGGAGCAGTTCTTC. Protein product: CASSYSRRGEQFF. The chain employs TRBV6-5 and TRBJ2-1; 7 positions agree with TRBD2. V gave up 0 bases and J gave up 10 bases; unmatched junction bases: 3. Per the germline V gene, CDR1 is MNHEY and CDR2 is SVGAGI. The CDR3 is made up of 13 amino acids.

The chain links TRBV9 to TRBJ2-3; D possibly matches TRBD1 or TRBD2 (6 bases each). Trimming shortened V by 4 bases and J by 5 bases, and 20 bases separated the two germline ends. CDR3 length: 16 amino acids. From germline, CDR1 is SGDLS and CDR2 YYNGEE. The CDR3 region has the DNA TGTGCCAGCAGCCCGTTCGGGGGACAACGACTAGATACGCAGTATTTT. Amino acids: CASSPFGGQRLDTQYF.

The chain combines TRBV6-5 with TRBJ2-6; no firm D call. Germline V gives CDR1 MNHEY, CDR2 SVGAGI. V was cut by 0 bases and J by 3 bases, with 6 bases left in between. The CDR3 runs 15 residues. CDR3 residues: CASSYSSYGANVLTF. CDR3 coding DNA: TGTGCCAGCAGTTACTCCAGCTATGGGGCCAACGTCCTGACTTTC.

The V call is TRBV3-1 (or the pseudogene TRBV3-2), the J call TRBJ1-5, with no clear D. CDR1 LGHDT and CDR2 YNNKEL come from the germline V gene (reference sequence). The CDR3 extends over 13 amino acids. With 0 bases removed from V and 9 bases from J, the gap between germline ends came to 9 bases. The CDR3 spells CASSQDIGGPQHF. CDR3 coding DNA: TGTGCCAGCAGCCAAGATATAGGAGGGCCCCAGCATTTT.

The V call is TRBV7-9, the J call TRBJ2-2; D perhaps matches TRBD1 (6 bases). V lost 7 bases to trimming and J lost 5 bases, with 20 bases between them. Germline CDR1 and CDR2: SEHNR and FQNEAQ (reference sequence). The CDR3 length is 16 residues. The CDR3 DNA reads TGTGCCAGCACGTCCCGGGCAGGGGATAATACCGGGGAGCTGTTTTTT. Encoded protein: CASTSRAGDNTGELFF.

The chain links TRBV7-6 to TRBJ1-4; 7 nucleotides align to TRBD1. Germline values: CDR1 SGHVS, CDR2 FNYEAQ. J lost 0 bases, V lost 3 bases, and 1 base had no gene match. The CDR3 consists of 15 residues. The CDR3 DNA reads as TGTGCCAGCAGCTTCACAGGGGCAACTAATGAAAAACTGTTTTTT. This encodes CASSFTGATNEKLFF.

This chain links TRBV4-3 with TRBJ1-1; D gene uncertain. In germline, CDR1 is LGHNA, CDR2 YSLEER. This CDR3 spans 17 amino acids. Deletions cut 4 bases from V and 3 bases from J, with 21 bases between. CDR3 loop: CASSLDAGRPEYTEAFF. The DNA for the CDR3 is TGCGCCAGCAGCCTGGATGCTGGCAGACCTGAATACACTGAAGCTTTCTTT.

V and J are TRBV5-1 and TRBJ2-5; possibly TRBD1 for D (6 bases). V lost 0 bases and J 3 bases, leaving 9 bases between the germline ends. CDR3 length: 14 amino acids. The germline V gene encodes CDR1 SGHRS and CDR2 YFSETQ. The CDR3 sequence is CASSLGQAKETQYF. The DNA for the CDR3 is TGCGCCAGCAGCTTGGGACAGGCAAAAGAGACCCAGTACTTC.

The chain combines TRBV5-4 with TRBJ1-4; weak D call: TRBD1 (5 bases). Trimming stripped 4 bases from V and 0 bases from J, with 13 bases between. The CDR3 is 16 residues long. Germline lookup yields CDR1 SGHNT and CDR2 YYREEE (reference sequence). CDR3 coding DNA: TGTGCCAGCAGCCCTGGGACCGCAGCAACTAATGAAAAACTGTTTTTT. This codes for CASSPGTAATNEKLFF.

The CDR3 coding sequence is TGTGCCAGCAGCTTGACAGCGGGAAGGAATGAGCAGTTCTTC. Translation: CASSLTAGRNEQFF. V usage is TRBV7-9 and J usage is TRBJ2-1; 7 bases line up with TRBD2. Germline CDR1 is SEHNR and CDR2 is FQNEAQ (reference sequence). V lost 3 bases and J lost 7; bases outside the gene matches: 6. The length of the CDR3 is 14 residues.

The V gene is TRBV30, the J gene TRBJ2-7; D possibly corresponds to TRBD2 (5 bases). The germline V and J ends were trimmed by 3 bases and 3 bases, with 9 bases remaining between them. The CDR3 covers 12 residues. Germline V gene data show CDR1 as GTSNPN and CDR2 as SVGIG (reference sequence). CDR3: CAWRGRGYEQYF. CDR3 nucleotides: TGTGCCTGGAGGGGCCGGGGCTACGAGCAGTACTTC.

The rearrangement uses TRBV2 and TRBJ1-4; a possible D gene is TRBD1 (5 bases). Germline CDR1 SNHLY, CDR2 FYNNEI. This CDR3 is built from 15 residues. Trimming took 5 bases from V and 0 from J, leaving 10 bases between them. The CDR3 spells CASSKDSATNEKLFF. The DNA for the CDR3 is TGTGCCAGCAGTAAAGACAGTGCAACTAATGAAAAACTGTTTTTT.

A few counts support this clone. The chain has TRBV19 and TRBJ1-1; D uncertain. Deletions cut 5 bases from V and 5 bases from J, with 12 bases between. Germline CDR1 reads LNHDA; CDR2 reads SQIVND (reference sequence). The CDR3 is 13 amino acids. The CDR3 DNA sequence: TGTGCCAGTAGTCTCCTGCACGAGACTGAAGCTTTCTTT. The encoded protein is CASSLLHETEAFF.

V gene TRBV19 combines with J gene TRBJ2-7; 10 nucleotides agree with TRBD2. With 2 bases clipped from V and 2 bases from J, the junction kept 3 bases outside the gene matches. Per germline, CDR1 LNHDA and CDR2 SQIVND (reference sequence). The CDR3 has 15 residues. CDR3 sequence reads: CASSITSGVAYEQYF. The CDR3 DNA reads as TGTGCCAGTAGTATAACTAGCGGGGTTGCCTACGAGCAGTACTTC.

DNA for the CDR3: TGTGCCAGCAGCGGGGACAGGGGGCGAAATGAAGCTTTCTTT. Translated: CASSGDRGRNEAFF. This chain uses TRBV5-4 with TRBJ1-1; 12 bases are shared with TRBD1. The CDR3 runs 14 residues. Germline V gene lookup returns CDR1 SGHNT and CDR2 YYREEE (reference sequence). With V trimmed by 4 bases and J by 7 bases, 5 bases remained unmatched.

The rearrangement uses TRBV27 and TRBJ1-4, with a weak D call TRBD1 (5 bases). The CDR3 sequence is 14 residues long. Germline loops: CDR1 MNHEY, CDR2 SMNVEV (reference sequence). V was clipped by 5 bases and J by 4 bases, with 11 bases between them. The CDR3 nucleotides are TGTGCCAGCAGTCAACCGGGACTTAATGAAAAACTGTTTTTT. This translates into CASSQPGLNEKLFF.

The V gene is TRBV21-1, the J gene TRBJ2-2; TRBD2, the table's D call, was not compared with the DNA. TRBV21-1 is a known pseudogene. The CDR3 is 20 amino acids. CDR3 DNA: TGTGCCAGCAGCAAGACGTTGGCTAGCGGGAGTTCCAGGAACACCGGGGAGCTGTTTTTT. Amino acids: CASSKTLASGSSRNTGELFF.

The chain joins TRBV7-6 to TRBJ1-5; TRBD1 matches 10 bases. This CDR3 is built from 16 residues. Germline-derived CDR1 and CDR2 are SGHVS and FNYEAQ. V trimming: 5 bases; J trimming: 3 bases; junction bases outside the gene matches: 7. CDR3 sequence: CASSPLTGGFNQPQHF. DNA for the CDR3: TGTGCCAGCAGCCCACTGACAGGGGGCTTCAATCAGCCCCAGCATTTT.

The genes are TRBV6-2 or TRBV6-3 and TRBJ2-4, with 8 bases that match TRBD1. The V gene end was trimmed by 4 bases and the J gene end by 7 bases; junction bases not matched to a gene: 6. The CDR3 spans 14 residues. Germline V gene lookup returns CDR1 MNHEY and CDR2 SVGEGT. The CDR3 DNA follows: TGTGCCAGCAGTTTCGGCAGGGGGCCCAACATTCAGTACTTC. Its translation: CASSFGRGPNIQYF.

The chain is built from TRBV2 and TRBJ2-3; 8 positions match TRBD2. Trimming took 7 bases from V and 5 from J; bases not matched to a gene: 5. Germline CDR1 and CDR2: SNHLY and FYNNEI. This CDR3 region has 13 residues. The CDR3 here is CASKRLAGDTQYF. The CDR3 bases are TGTGCCAGCAAACGGCTAGCGGGAGATACGCAGTATTTT.

The chain has TRBV7-9 and TRBJ2-2, with a possible D match to TRBD1 (5 bases). Germline lookup yields CDR1 SEHNR and CDR2 FQNEAQ (reference sequence). There are 14 residues in the CDR3. V lost 6 bases, J lost 9 bases, and 17 bases lay in between. CDR3 coding DNA: TGTGCCAGCAGTTTAACCTTGACAGACCGGGAGCTGTTTTTT. Translating it yields CASSLTLTDRELFF.

The chain uses TRBV11-2 and TRBJ1-5, with a tentative D call TRBD1 (6 bases). Between the trimmed V and J ends, which lost 4 bases and 2 bases, there was a span of 12 bases. Looked up from germline, CDR1 is SGHAT and CDR2 is FQNNGV. This CDR3 comprises 15 residues. CDR3 amino acids: CASSSGTLGNQPQHF. The CDR3 DNA is TGTGCCAGCAGCTCAGGGACACTGGGCAATCAGCCCCAGCATTTT.

The rearrangement uses TRBV13 and TRBJ2-1, with 12 nucleotides matching TRBD1. Germline values: CDR1 PRHDT, CDR2 FYEKMQ (reference sequence). The CDR3 has 15 amino acids. J gave up 9 bases and V 5 bases, and 8 bases lay outside the gene matches. CDR3 DNA sequence: TGTGCCAGCAGCGAAGCGGGACAGGGGGCCTTTGAGCAGTTCTTC. It is translated as CASSEAGQGAFEQFF. Supplemented by reference TRBV13 and TRBJ2-1, the full variable domain reads AAGVIQSPRHLIKEKRETATLKCYPIPRHDTVYWYQQGPGQDPQFLISFYEKMQSDKGSIPDRFSAQQFSDYHSELNMSSLELGDSALYFCASSEAGQGAFEQFFGPGTRLTVL.

This chain uses TRBV3-1 (or the pseudogene TRBV3-2) with TRBJ2-5; 15 positions match TRBD2. Germline loops: CDR1 LGHDT, CDR2 YNNKEL (reference sequence). The CDR3 is 20 residues long. The J segment lost 3 bases and the V segment lost 0 bases, leaving 11 bases of the junction unmatched. The CDR3 DNA sequence: TGTGCCAGCAGCCAAGAACTAAGTGGTGGACTAGCGGGAGGGGAAGAGACCCAGTACTTC. This encodes CASSQELSGGLAGGEETQYF.

The CDR3 loop reads CASSSPGTGVTTDTQYF. Here the CDR3 DNA reads TGTGCCAGCAGCTCGCCCGGGACAGGGGTTACCACAGATACGCAGTATTTT. The chain employs TRBV11-3 and TRBJ2-3, with 10 bases aligning to TRBD1. There are 17 residues in the CDR3. J was trimmed by 2 bases and V by 4 bases; bases with no gene match: 9. The germline gives CDR1 SGHNT, CDR2 YENEEA.

This chain links TRBV11-3 with TRBJ1-1; TRBD1 is a possible D gene (5 bases). CDR1 is SGHNT, CDR2 YENEEA, per germline. The V gene lost 1 base and the J gene lost 1 base, with 7 bases spanning the gap. The length of the CDR3 is 14 residues. The CDR3 spells CASSLVQGNTEAFF. DNA of the CDR3: TGTGCCAGCAGCTTAGTTCAGGGGAACACTGAAGCTTTCTTT.